This T cell receptor (beta chain) originates from a study of T-cell memory formation after mild COVID-19. The germline CDR1 and CDR2 sequences are ENHRY and SYGVKD. The length of the CDR3 is 13 residues. V gave up 3 bases and J gave up 3 bases, with 8 bases separating them. This clonotype was observed a single time. TCRdb analysed the 5' RACE reads with MiXCR anew, one entry per CDR3 protein. Found here are approximately 580,000 distinct CDR3 sequences, roughly 22% of them singletons; the top ten hold roughly an eighth. The material sequenced was PBMCs or a T cell subset sorted from them (not recorded which). The J gene is TRBJ1-2, the V gene TRBV10-3; unclear D gene. The TCR originated in an adult woman who had mild COVID-19 (a few samples of this study predate the infection). Cell type and time point are not known. CDR3 sequence reads: CAISERLDYGYTF. DNA for the CDR3: TGTGCCATCAGTGAAAGATTAGACTATGGCTACACCTTC.